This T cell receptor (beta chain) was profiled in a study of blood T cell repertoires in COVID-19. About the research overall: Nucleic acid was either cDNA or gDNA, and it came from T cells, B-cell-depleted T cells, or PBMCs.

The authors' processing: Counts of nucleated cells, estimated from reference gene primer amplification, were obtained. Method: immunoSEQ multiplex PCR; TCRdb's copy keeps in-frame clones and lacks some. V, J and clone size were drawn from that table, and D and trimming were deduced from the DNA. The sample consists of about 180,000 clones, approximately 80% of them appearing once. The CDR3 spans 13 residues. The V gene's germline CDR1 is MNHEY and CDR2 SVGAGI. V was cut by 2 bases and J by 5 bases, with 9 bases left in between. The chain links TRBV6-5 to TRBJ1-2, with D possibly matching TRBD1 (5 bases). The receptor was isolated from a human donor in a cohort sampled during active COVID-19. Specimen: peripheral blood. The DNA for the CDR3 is TGTGCCAGCAGTTACGGGAGGGGATATGGCTACACCTTC. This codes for CASSYGRGYGYTF.